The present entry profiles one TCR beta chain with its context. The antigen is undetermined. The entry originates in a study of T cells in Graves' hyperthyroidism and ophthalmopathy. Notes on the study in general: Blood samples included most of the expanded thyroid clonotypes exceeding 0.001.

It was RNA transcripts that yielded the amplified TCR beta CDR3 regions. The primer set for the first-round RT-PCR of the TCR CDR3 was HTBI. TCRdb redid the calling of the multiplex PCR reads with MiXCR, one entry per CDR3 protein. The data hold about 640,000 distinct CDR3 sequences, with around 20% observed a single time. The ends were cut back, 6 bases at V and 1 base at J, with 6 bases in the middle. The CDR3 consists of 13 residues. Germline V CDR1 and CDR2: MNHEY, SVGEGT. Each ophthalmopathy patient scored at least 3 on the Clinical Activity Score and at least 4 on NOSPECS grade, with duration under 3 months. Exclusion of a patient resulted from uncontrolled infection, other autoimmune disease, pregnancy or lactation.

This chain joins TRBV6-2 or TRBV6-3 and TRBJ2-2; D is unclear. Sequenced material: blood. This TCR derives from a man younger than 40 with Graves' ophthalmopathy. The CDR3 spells CASREVNTGELFF. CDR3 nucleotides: TGTGCCAGCAGAGAGGTGAACACCGGGGAGCTGTTTTTT.